Following are 19 T cell receptor beta chains from one sample sequenced in a study of shared clonotypes between healthy human individuals. Using immunoSEQ multiplex PCR, the repertoire was profiled, and TCRdb retains in-frame clones only, with some absent. The sample lists approximately 2.5 million clones; over 85% were seen once. The sequencing input was naive CD4+ T cells from PBMCs. This sample's subset: CD45RA+ positively selected. These receptors came from a man between 18 and 35 years old in good health. Some clones in this sample may be carry-over from other donors' samples.

The V call is TRBV6-1, the J call TRBJ1-4; 9 bases match TRBD1. The J segment lost 6 bases and the V segment lost 7 bases, leaving 6 bases of the junction unmatched. Germline V gives CDR1 MNHNS, CDR2 SASEGT. The CDR3 is made up of 14 amino acids. CDR3 loop: CASTTDRGDEKLFF. The CDR3 DNA reads as TGTGCCAGCACCACCGACAGGGGGGATGAAAAACTGTTTTTT.

The chain has TRBV5-1 and TRBJ2-7; no definite D call. Trimming pared 4 bases from V and 6 bases from J, leaving 11 bases between. The CDR3 has 12 amino acids. The germline CDR1 and CDR2 sequences are SGHRS and YFSETQ. CDR3 residues: CASSPNWGEQYF. The DNA for the CDR3 is TGCGCCAGCAGCCCCAACTGGGGCGAGCAGTACTTC.

The rearrangement joins TRBV7-9 to TRBJ1-6; D unresolved. V lost 3 bases, J lost 5 bases, and 11 bases lay in between. CDR3 length: 15 residues. The germline CDR1 and CDR2 sequences are SEHNR and FQNEAQ (reference sequence). This chain's CDR3 is CASSFQVTDNSPLHF. CDR3 in DNA: TGTGCCAGCAGCTTTCAGGTGACGGATAATTCACCCCTCCACTTT.

This clone was seen a single time. The chain joins TRBV5-1 to TRBJ1-1, with 9 bases that match TRBD1. Germline-derived CDR1 and CDR2 are SGHRS and YFSETQ. CDR3 length: 15 amino acids. The trim removed 4 bases at V and 4 bases at J, leaving 8 bases unmatched. This CDR3 is CASSPGTGSGTEAFF. The CDR3 DNA follows: TGCGCCAGCAGCCCCGGGACAGGGAGTGGCACTGAAGCTTTCTTT.

V and J are TRBV25-1 and TRBJ1-3; TRBD1 agrees at 10 bases. Germline V gives CDR1 MGHDK, CDR2 SYGVNS. V trimming: 3 bases; J trimming: 0 bases; junction bases outside the gene matches: 5. The CDR3 has 17 amino acids. For the CDR3, the DNA is TGTGCCAGCAGTGATAGGGACAGGGGTCTCTCTGGAAACACCATATATTTT. Translating it yields CASSDRDRGLSGNTIYF.

The gene calls are TRBV5-8 and TRBJ1-1, with D unclear. CDR1 SGHTS and CDR2 YDEGEE come from the germline V gene. Trimming stripped 2 bases from V and 5 bases from J, with 10 bases between. There are 13 residues in the CDR3. The CDR3 DNA follows: TGTGCCAGCAGCTTTCTGGGAGGGACTGAAGCTTTCTTT. The encoded protein is CASSFLGGTEAFF.

For this clone: Other DNA sequences in the same sample also yield this CDR3. This sequence joins TRBV5-1 and TRBJ2-7, with TRBD1 identical over 11 bases. V shed 4 bases and J 1 base; nucleotides not matched to a gene: 1. This CDR3 has 14 residues. The germline V gene encodes CDR1 SGHRS and CDR2 YFSETQ. The CDR3 coding sequence is TGCGCCAGCAGCGGGACAGGGGGGTCCTACGAGCAGTACTTC. Translating it yields CASSGTGGSYEQYF.

The genes are TRBV5-1 and TRBJ2-7; 8 nucleotides match TRBD2. Germline assignment: CDR1 SGHRS and CDR2 YFSETQ. This CDR3 region has 16 residues. Trimming took 3 bases from V and 1 from J; bases not matched to a gene: 9. Here the CDR3 DNA reads TGCGCCAGCAGCTCCACAGTTAGCGGGGCTTCCTACGAGCAGTACTTC. Protein: CASSSTVSGASYEQYF.

The rearrangement joins TRBV5-1 to TRBJ2-1, with TRBD2 matching 8 bases. V shed 4 bases and J 3 bases; nucleotides not matched to a gene: 6. The CDR3 has 15 amino acids. Germline CDR1 is SGHRS and CDR2 is YFSETQ. The CDR3 nucleotides are TGCGCCAGCAGCCCGCCGCTAGCGGGCTACAATGAGCAGTTCTTC. Its translation: CASSPPLAGYNEQFF.

This rearrangement joins TRBV16 to TRBJ2-7; a weak D match, TRBD2 (5 bases). The CDR3 spans 12 residues. V was trimmed by 0 bases and J by 5 bases, leaving 5 bases between them. CDR1 is KGHSY, CDR2 FQNENV, per germline. The CDR3 region has the DNA TGTGCCAGCAGCCAATCGCGGGACGAGCAGTACTTC. It yields the protein CASSQSRDEQYF.

There are a few counts of this clone. The rearrangement joins TRBV6-5 to TRBJ1-5; tentatively, D is TRBD1 (6 bases). The CDR3 consists of 13 residues. Germline CDR1 is MNHEY and CDR2 is SVGAGI. Between the trimmed V and J ends, which lost 8 bases and 9 bases, there was a span of 17 bases. The CDR3 sequence: CASSPGATPPQHF. CDR3 nucleotide sequence: TGTGCCAGCTCCCCGGGGGCAACGCCGCCCCAGCATTTT.

Comment on this clone: Other DNA sequences in the same sample also yield this CDR3. The V gene is TRBV7-9, the J gene TRBJ1-2; D may be TRBD1 (6 bases). The CDR3 spans 12 residues. The germline gives CDR1 SEHNR, CDR2 FQNEAQ (reference sequence). V was trimmed by 5 bases and J by 5 bases, leaving 9 bases between them. CDR3 sequence reads: CASSPGQYGYTF. In DNA form, the CDR3 reads TGTGCCAGCAGCCCAGGACAGTATGGCTACACCTTC.

This chain links TRBV2 with TRBJ1-5; 7 bases are a match to TRBD1. From germline, CDR1 is SNHLY and CDR2 FYNNEI. V trimming: 5 bases; J trimming: 5 bases; junction bases outside the gene matches: 6. The CDR3 has 14 amino acids. The CDR3 is CASSLQGKDQPQHF. The CDR3 DNA reads as TGTGCCAGCAGTTTACAGGGGAAAGATCAGCCCCAGCATTTT.

The V and J genes are TRBV18 and TRBJ1-1; D uncertain. The V end was cut by 4 bases, the J end by 6 bases, with 12 bases between. This CDR3 contains 13 residues. In germline, CDR1 is KGHSH, CDR2 LQKENI. This chain's CDR3 is CASSLGTSAEAFF. CDR3 coding DNA: TGTGCCAGCTCACTAGGAACAAGCGCTGAAGCTTTCTTT. Full variable domain (outside the CDR3, taken from reference TRBV18 and TRBJ1-1): NAGVMQNPRHLVRRRGQEARLRCSPMKGHSHVYWYRQLPEEGLKFMVYLQKENIIDESGMPKERFSAEFPKEGPSILRIQQVVRGDSAAYFCASSLGTSAEAFFGQGTRLTVV.

This CDR3 is CASSLGRVGNTEAFF. In DNA, the CDR3 is TGTGCCAGCTCGCTGGGGCGGGTCGGGAACACTGAAGCTTTCTTT. The chain is built from TRBV18 and TRBJ1-1; a possible D gene is TRBD1 (5 bases). With 6 bases removed from V and 1 base from J, the gap between germline ends came to 15 bases. Germline V gene lookup returns CDR1 KGHSH and CDR2 LQKENI. This CDR3 is 15 amino acids long.

V and J are TRBV15 and TRBJ2-7, with 10 bases fitting TRBD2. CDR1 is LNHNV, CDR2 YYDKDF, per germline (reference sequence). This CDR3 comprises 19 residues. J gave up 4 bases and V 3 bases, and 18 bases lay outside the gene matches. In DNA, the CDR3 is TGTGCCACCAGCAGCACAGAGGGTCTAGCGGGAGTCGTAGTATACGAGCAGTACTTC. Residues: CATSSTEGLAGVVVYEQYF.

This clone was seen only once. DNA for the CDR3: TGTGCCAGCAGTGCCCGGGGACTAGCGTACAATGAGCAGTTCTTC. This translates into CASSARGLAYNEQFF. The chain is built from TRBV28 and TRBJ2-1; 10 bases agree with TRBD2. Germline V gene sequence: CDR1 MDHEN, CDR2 SYDVKM. The ends lost 5 bases at V and 4 bases at J; junction bases unmatched: 5. This CDR3 is 15 amino acids long. Supplemented by reference TRBV28 and TRBJ2-1, the full variable domain reads DVKVTQSSRYLVKRTGEKVFLECVQDMDHENMFWYRQDPGLGLRLIYFSYDVKMKEKGDIPEGYSVSREKKERFSLILESASTNQTSMYLCASSARGLAYNEQFFGPGTRLTVL.

This chain links TRBV5-1 with TRBJ2-3; 10 positions agree with TRBD2. Germline CDR1 is SGHRS and CDR2 is YFSETQ. V trimming: 2 bases; J trimming: 6 bases; junction bases outside the gene matches: 6. The CDR3 covers 15 residues. As DNA, the CDR3 is TGCGCCAGCAGCTTCCTAGCGGGGGTTCCGGATACGCAGTATTTT. It yields the protein CASSFLAGVPDTQYF.

The rearrangement links TRBV28 to TRBJ2-2; D remains unclear. CDR3 length equals 13 residues. V was shortened by 6 bases and J by 4 bases, with 9 bases between the two germline ends. Germline-derived CDR1 and CDR2 are MDHEN and SYDVKM. The CDR3 spells CASRYPGTGELFF. In nucleotides, the CDR3 is TGTGCCAGCAGATACCCGGGCACCGGGGAGCTGTTTTTT.